A single sample is the source of the 30 T cell receptor beta chains below, sequenced in a study of blood T cell repertoires in COVID-19. Assay: immunoSEQ multiplex PCR; the TCRdb copy retains only in-frame clones and omits some. The sample has over 55,000 clones, around 86% seen once. Sequencing was carried out using peripheral blood. These receptors came from a man aged 45-60 years with active COVID-19.

The chain couples TRBV3-1 (or the pseudogene TRBV3-2) to TRBJ1-1; a weak D match, TRBD1 (6 bases). The CDR3 totals 12 residues. Germline assignment: CDR1 LGHDT and CDR2 YNNKEL (reference sequence). Trimming removed 4 bases at V and 3 bases at J, with 6 bases between. The CDR3 coding sequence is TGTGCCAGCAGCCCAGGGGACACTGAAGCTTTCTTT. Protein product: CASSPGDTEAFF.

Comments on this clone: Other DNA variants within this sample encode the same CDR3. The V and J genes are TRBV19 and TRBJ1-5; 9 positions agree with TRBD1. The CDR3 spans 16 residues. Unmatched junction bases numbered 5, after V lost 5 bases and J lost 0 bases. CDR1 and CDR2 (germline): LNHDA, SQIVND (reference sequence). CDR3 in DNA: TGTGCCAGTAGTCGGCGGACAGGGGATAGCAATCAGCCCCAGCATTTT. As protein: CASSRRTGDSNQPQHF.

The genes are TRBV10-3 and TRBJ1-1; 7 positions match TRBD1. Trimming removed 2 bases from V and 5 bases from J; junction bases left unmatched: 8. CDR1 and CDR2 (germline): ENHRY, SYGVKD. The CDR3 has 15 amino acids. CDR3 nucleotides: TGTGCCATCAGTGAGACAGGGGACACTTTAACTGAAGCTTTCTTT. It codes for CAISETGDTLTEAFF.

This clone was counted once. The genes are TRBV10-3 and TRBJ1-2; D remains unclear. Germline lookup yields CDR1 ENHRY and CDR2 SYGVKD. Trimming removed 2 bases at V and 4 bases at J, with 17 bases between. The CDR3 length is 16 residues. In DNA, the CDR3 is TGTGCCATCAGTGAGCAAGGAAGTACTAATGCCTATGGCTACACCTTC. It encodes CAISEQGSTNAYGYTF.

The rearrangement joins TRBV19 to TRBJ2-5; 7 bases are a match to TRBD1. The CDR3 is 14 residues long. Germline CDR1 is LNHDA and CDR2 is SQIVND (reference sequence). The trim removed 5 bases at V and 6 bases at J, leaving 9 bases unmatched. CDR3 DNA: TGTGCCAGTAGTCCACGACAGGGCACAAAGACCCAGTACTTC. It codes for CASSPRQGTKTQYF.

CDR3: CSVEGTSGNYNEQFF. The CDR3, as DNA: TGCAGCGTTGAAGGGACTAGCGGCAACTACAATGAGCAGTTCTTC. V is TRBV29-1 and J is TRBJ2-1; 10 nucleotides align to TRBD2. The junction had 3 bases not matched to a gene; V was cut back by 1 base and J by 3 bases. CDR3 length: 15 amino acids. CDR1 is SQVTM, CDR2 ANQGSEA, per germline.

V gene TRBV11-2 combines with J gene TRBJ1-1; D gene uncertain. Between the trimmed V and J ends, which lost 1 base and 4 bases, there was a span of 13 bases. The CDR3 is 15 amino acids. Germline V gene sequence: CDR1 SGHAT, CDR2 FQNNGV. The CDR3 DNA is TGTGCCAGCAGCTTAGGTGGTAGCTTGGGCACTGAAGCTTTCTTT. Translation: CASSLGGSLGTEAFF.

This rearrangement joins TRBV3-1 (or the pseudogene TRBV3-2) to TRBJ2-4, with 12 bases fitting TRBD2. CDR1 LGHDT and CDR2 YNNKEL come from the germline V gene (reference sequence). V shed 0 bases and J 5 bases; nucleotides not matched to a gene: 2. The CDR3 loop spans 16 amino acids. The CDR3 DNA reads TGTGCCAGCAGCCAAGAGAGACTAGCGGGAGAAAACATTCAGTACTTC. Encoded protein: CASSQERLAGENIQYF.

The rearrangement uses TRBV11-3 and TRBJ2-1, with 7 bases that match TRBD2. CDR1 is SGHNT, CDR2 YENEEA, per germline. With V trimmed by 1 base and J by 7 bases, 7 bases remained unmatched. This CDR3 contains 15 residues. The DNA for the CDR3 is TGTGCCAGCAGCTTAGCGCCGGGAGGTCTGAATGAGCAGTTCTTC. This translates into CASSLAPGGLNEQFF.

This chain links TRBV5-1 with TRBJ2-7; the D gene is possibly TRBD1 (5 bases). CDR3 length equals 13 residues. The germline V gene encodes CDR1 SGHRS and CDR2 YFSETQ. With 0 bases removed from V and 6 bases from J, the gap between germline ends came to 10 bases. CDR3 DNA: TGCGCCAGCAGCTTGGAAGGGGCAGGCGAGCAGTACTTC. This translates into CASSLEGAGEQYF.

The CDR3 DNA follows: TGTGCCACCAGTGATTCCTTGGACAGGGCGGCCTACGAGCAGTACTTC. Protein: CATSDSLDRAAYEQYF. J is TRBJ2-7 and V is TRBV24-1; 8 positions match TRBD1. There are 16 residues in the CDR3. Germline V gives CDR1 KGHDR, CDR2 SFDVKD. Trimming at V came to 2 bases and at J to 2 bases, leaving 7 bases not matched to a gene.

V is TRBV18 and J is TRBJ2-6; perhaps TRBD1 as D (5 bases). Germline V gives CDR1 KGHSH, CDR2 LQKENI. This CDR3 comprises 18 residues. The V end lost 0 bases, the J end lost 0 bases, and 12 bases lay between the germline ends. The CDR3 DNA is TGTGCCAGCTCACCACCGTCAGGGCGCGTCTCTGGGGCCAACGTCCTGACTTTC. Protein: CASSPPSGRVSGANVLTF.

This clone was recorded only once. The chain has TRBV11-3 and TRBJ2-1; D gene uncertain. CDR3 length: 12 residues. Trimming took 4 bases from V and 5 from J, leaving 6 bases between them. From germline, CDR1 is SGHNT and CDR2 YENEEA. CDR3 in amino acids: CASSSHNNEQFF. The CDR3 nucleotides read TGTGCCAGCAGCTCACATAACAATGAGCAGTTCTTC. Looking up the rest from reference TRBV11-3 and TRBJ2-1 gives the full variable domain: EAGVVQSPRYKIIEKKQPVAFWCNPISGHNTLYWYLQNLGQGPELLIRYENEEAVDDSQLPKDRFSAERLKGVDSTLKIQPAELGDSAVYLCASSSHNNEQFFGPGTRLTVL.

The gene calls are TRBV2 and TRBJ2-2; perhaps TRBD1 as D (5 bases). The CDR3 spans 13 residues. Germline CDR1 SNHLY, CDR2 FYNNEI. Trimming left V 3 bases short and J 7 bases short, with 9 bases between. CDR3 DNA sequence: TGTGCCAGCAGTGAGCTAGGGGACGGGGAGCTGTTTTTT. Its translation is CASSELGDGELFF.

The chain joins TRBV7-3 to TRBJ1-2, with D perhaps TRBD1 (5 bases). The V and J ends lost 0 bases and 1 base respectively, with 12 bases between them. The CDR3 extends over 16 amino acids. Germline V gene sequence: CDR1 SGHTA, CDR2 FQGTGA. The CDR3 nucleotides are TGTGCCAGCAGCTTAACAGGAGCGGGGGATAACTATGGCTACACCTTC. This encodes CASSLTGAGDNYGYTF.

Only one count was recorded for this clone. The V and J genes are TRBV5-6 and TRBJ2-2, with D tentatively TRBD1 (6 bases). Per the germline V gene, CDR1 is SGHDT and CDR2 is YYEEEE. CDR3 length: 16 residues. The V end lost 4 bases, the J end lost 5 bases, and 18 bases lay between the germline ends. CDR3 DNA: TGTGCCAGCAGCCCTAGTGACAGGCACGGGACCGGGGAGCTGTTTTTT. Translating gives CASSPSDRHGTGELFF.

The chain links TRBV2 to TRBJ1-1; tentative D call: TRBD1 (5 bases). The CDR3 extends over 16 amino acids. V was cut by 1 base and J by 0 bases, with 12 bases left in between. Germline-derived CDR1 and CDR2 are SNHLY and FYNNEI. The CDR3 sequence: CASSEGGGYMNTEAFF. In DNA, the CDR3 is TGTGCCAGCAGTGAAGGGGGGGGTTACATGAACACTGAAGCTTTCTTT.

The chain employs TRBV4-2 and TRBJ2-1; TRBD2 agrees at 14 bases. The germline gives CDR1 LGHNA, CDR2 YNFKEQ. CDR3 size: 17 residues. V dropped 0 bases and J dropped 6; count of bases not matched to a gene: 4. CDR3 coding DNA: TGTGCCAGCAGCCAAGATCCCGGGACTAGCGGGAGCAATGAGCAGTTCTTC. As protein: CASSQDPGTSGSNEQFF.

The V and J genes are TRBV11-2 and TRBJ2-1, with D maybe TRBD1 (5 bases). The V end was cut by 0 bases, the J end by 10 bases, with 16 bases between. This CDR3 comprises 15 residues. Per germline, CDR1 SGHAT and CDR2 FQNNGV. The CDR3 sequence: CASSLDRGPWGEQFF. CDR3 bases: TGTGCCAGCAGCTTAGACCGCGGTCCCTGGGGCGAGCAGTTCTTC.

This clone has a single count. The genes are TRBV19 and TRBJ2-1; 9 bases are shared with TRBD2. Germline V gene sequence: CDR1 LNHDA, CDR2 SQIVND (reference sequence). The J segment lost 0 bases and the V segment lost 8 bases, leaving 8 bases of the junction unmatched. This CDR3 region has 16 residues. CDR3 in amino acids: CASGVGLASSYNEQFF. CDR3 in DNA: TGTGCCAGTGGAGTAGGACTAGCGAGCTCCTACAATGAGCAGTTCTTC.

The V and J genes are TRBV13 and TRBJ2-1, with D possibly matching TRBD2 (6 bases). Germline CDR1 and CDR2: PRHDT and FYEKMQ (reference sequence). Trimming shortened V by 2 bases and J by 7 bases, and 12 bases separated the two germline ends. The CDR3 length is 14 residues. Here the CDR3 DNA reads TGTGCCAGCAGCTTAATTGGACTACCTAATGAGCAGTTCTTC. Residues: CASSLIGLPNEQFF.

CDR3 coding DNA: TGTGCCTGGACATTGGGCAGCGGTGGCTACACCTTC. Translating gives CAWTLGSGGYTF. The chain carries TRBV30 and TRBJ1-2, with no clear D. This CDR3 comprises 12 residues. Germline V gene sequence: CDR1 GTSNPN, CDR2 SVGIG (reference sequence). V shed 4 bases and J shed 7 bases, with 13 bases lying between them.

The rearrangement links TRBV28 to TRBJ2-6; D uncertain. CDR1 MDHEN and CDR2 SYDVKM come from the germline V gene. Trimming left V 2 bases short and J 1 base short, with 3 bases between. The CDR3 is 14 amino acids. CDR3 loop: CASSLPSGANVLTF. CDR3 nucleotide sequence: TGTGCCAGCAGTTTACCTTCTGGGGCCAACGTCCTGACTTTC.

This chain joins TRBV7-9 and TRBJ2-1, with 10 bases aligning to TRBD2. This CDR3 is built from 15 residues. Germline CDR1 SEHNR, CDR2 FQNEAQ (reference sequence). V was pared by 1 base and J by 7 bases, with 4 bases of the junction left unmatched. The CDR3 DNA reads as TGTGCCAGCAGCTTAGGCCCAGCGGGGGGGAATGAGCAGTTCTTC. It is translated as CASSLGPAGGNEQFF.

This rearrangement joins TRBV7-9 to TRBJ2-5; 12 bases agree with TRBD2. The trim removed 4 bases at V and 1 base at J, leaving 1 base unmatched. Germline-derived CDR1 and CDR2 are SEHNR and FQNEAQ (reference sequence). The CDR3 is 15 amino acids. CDR3 nucleotide sequence: TGTGCCAGCAGCTCGGGACTAGCGGGCCAAGAGACCCAGTACTTC. Protein product: CASSSGLAGQETQYF.

This clone was recorded once. J is TRBJ2-7 and V is TRBV4-2; 8 nucleotides agree with TRBD2. CDR1 LGHNA and CDR2 YNFKEQ come from the germline V gene. The CDR3 spans 16 residues. After removal of 2 bases from V and 4 bases from J, the junction contained 10 bases not matched to a gene. CDR3 sequence reads: CASSQTGSGIKYEQYF. The CDR3 DNA sequence: TGTGCCAGCAGCCAAACGGGTAGCGGGATTAAGTACGAGCAGTACTTC.

This clone was recorded only once. The rearrangement joins TRBV3-1 (or the pseudogene TRBV3-2) to TRBJ1-1; possible D gene TRBD1, 5 bases. The CDR3 has 14 amino acids. With 3 bases removed from V and 4 bases from J, the gap between germline ends came to 12 bases. Per the germline V gene, CDR1 is LGHDT and CDR2 is YNNKEL (reference sequence). DNA for the CDR3: TGTGCCAGCAGCCACGTTCAGGGATTCACTGAAGCTTTCTTT. Protein product: CASSHVQGFTEAFF.

CDR3 in DNA: TGTGCCAGTACCCGCGACAGGAACAATAATGAAAAACTGTTTTTT. This sequence encodes CASTRDRNNNEKLFF. This chain joins TRBV19 and TRBJ1-4, with a tentative D call TRBD1 (6 bases). Trimming stripped 7 bases from V and 4 bases from J, with 16 bases between. Per the germline V gene, CDR1 is LNHDA and CDR2 is SQIVND (reference sequence). The CDR3 is 15 amino acids.

The J gene is TRBJ2-1, the V gene TRBV27, with a possible D match to TRBD1 (7 bases). The V and J ends lost 8 bases and 16 bases respectively, with 18 bases between them. The germline V gene encodes CDR1 MNHEY and CDR2 SMNVEV (reference sequence). This CDR3 is built from 11 residues. CDR3: CASGRLEGAFF. CDR3 DNA sequence: TGTGCCAGCGGCCGACTAGAGGGGGCTTTCTTC.

J is TRBJ1-6 and V is TRBV27, with 8 positions matching TRBD1. Unmatched junction bases numbered 8, after V lost 5 bases and J lost 5 bases. The germline V gene has CDR1 MNHEY and CDR2 SMNVEV (reference sequence). This CDR3 region has 16 residues. The CDR3 protein is CASSKRDRGNNSPLHF. For the CDR3, the DNA is TGTGCCAGCAGTAAAAGAGACAGGGGTAATAATTCACCCCTCCACTTT.